This paragraph reports one T cell receptor beta chain. Its antigen target is currently unknown. No clone much larger than this one lies a single base away; base qualities are absent. This sample was included in a study of blood T cell repertoires in COVID-19 (dated by TCRdb to between 2020 and 2021). At the level of the whole study: Samples from collaborators originated in the United States, Italy and Spain and spanned both the acute and convalescent phases of COVID-19. The material from the prospective study consisted of cDNA or gDNA derived from T cells, B-cell-depleted T cells, or PBMCs. Subjects who had been exposed to COVID-19, were actively infected with it, or had recovered from it provided the deeply sampled blood TCRbeta repertoires that made up the dataset. A freely available public database, intended as a resource for researchers studying the immune response to SARS-CoV-2, is where the repertoires were released. The samples were drawn from two sources: the first 160 participants of the ongoing ImmuneRACE study, and fewer than 1,500 subjects contributed by 6 global collaborators. Sample metadata almost always included a de-identified subject ID, COVID-19 status, age in years and sex. Where available, HLA class I and class II types were taken from metadata supplied by the sample provider and were not determined by assay-based typing.

The immunoSEQ Assay, a bias-controlled multiplex PCR, was used to amplify TCRbeta CDR3 regions from genomic DNA. Per the source publication's procedure: The number of nucleated cells in each sample was estimated by amplification of reference gene primers within the assay. Sequence reads were collapsed and filtered to measure the absolute abundance of every unique TCRbeta CDR3 rearrangement. For each sample, productive Simpson clonality was calculated as the square root of Simpson's diversity index over productive rearrangements. In its TCRdb copy, this immuneACCESS table keeps in-frame sequences only and misses some clones. Where compared with another copy, unresolved V genes explain less than half of these, and the others have no known cause. V and J calls and clone size are as listed in that table; D and trimming were resolved from the DNA. This sample comprises approximately 70,000 clones, roughly 80% of them detected only once. 0.65% to 0.9% of the sample belongs to the ten largest clones.

Taken from cysteine to phenylalanine, the CDR3 has 14 residues. Kept here is only the CDR3 DNA, which spans 42 bases and is read in frame from base 1. V ends up 2 bases short and J 2 bases short, with an unmatched junction base count of 3. The germline V gene specifies SGHRS as CDR1 and YFSETQ as CDR2. Collaborating institutions collected whole blood in K2EDTA tubes following their own protocols. For TCRbeta analysis, collaborators shipped samples as frozen whole blood, isolated PBMCs, or DNA extracted from either of those sample types. Broad study findings and their caveats: The amount of clinical and demographic metadata varied by source and participant and was provided uncurated.

Specimen: peripheral blood. The chain uses TRBV5-1 and TRBJ2-5; 7 central bases correspond to TRBD2. The receptor comes from a woman between 65 and 79 years old with acute or convalescent COVID-19. The sequenced DNA: TGCGCCAGCAGCTTCGGGGGAGGGCAAGAGACCCAGTACTTC. It translates to CASSFGGGQETQYF.